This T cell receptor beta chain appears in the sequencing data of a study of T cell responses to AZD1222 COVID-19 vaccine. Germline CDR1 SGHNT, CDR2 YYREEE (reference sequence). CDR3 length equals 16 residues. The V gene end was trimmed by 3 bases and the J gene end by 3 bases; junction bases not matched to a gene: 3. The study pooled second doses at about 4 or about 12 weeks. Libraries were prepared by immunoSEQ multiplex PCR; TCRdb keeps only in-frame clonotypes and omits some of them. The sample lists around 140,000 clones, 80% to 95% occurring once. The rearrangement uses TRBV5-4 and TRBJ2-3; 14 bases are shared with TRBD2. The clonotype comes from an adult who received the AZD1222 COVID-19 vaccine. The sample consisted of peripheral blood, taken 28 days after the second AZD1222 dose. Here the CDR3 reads CASSYGTSGSTDTQYF. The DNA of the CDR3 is TGTGCCAGCAGCTACGGGACTAGCGGGAGTACAGATACGCAGTATTTT. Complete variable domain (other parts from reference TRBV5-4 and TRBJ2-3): ETGVTQSPTHLIKTRGQQVTLRCSSQSGHNTVSWYQQALGQGPQFIFQYYREEENGRGNFPPRFSGLQFPNYSSELNVNALELDDSALYLCASSYGTSGSTDTQYFGPGTRLTVL.